This T cell receptor beta chain was recovered during a study of shared clonotypes between healthy human individuals. Study conclusions and caveats: Naive CD4 clonotypes were shared across a handful of donors at around 5%. The diversity represented, both genetic and in exposure history, was limited by few donors.

Concerning this clone itself: Its antigen is undetermined.

Germline CDR1 and CDR2: LNHDA and SQIVND (reference sequence). The V gene end was trimmed by 4 bases and the J gene end by 2 bases; junction bases not matched to a gene: 6. The CDR3 runs 17 residues. Assay used: immunoSEQ multiplex PCR; TCRdb lists only in-frame clones, some missing. The sample lists approximately 530,000 clones; approximately 95% were seen once. This sequence was found in a woman aged 25 to 39 in good health. Specimen: naive CD4+ T cells sorted from blood. Subset: CD45RA+ positively selected. The genes are TRBV19 and TRBJ2-2; TRBD1 matches at 11 bases. The CDR3 loop is CASSTVRTGGNTGELFF. Written as DNA, the CDR3 is TGTGCCAGTAGTACCGTCCGGACAGGGGGCAACACCGGGGAGCTGTTTTTT.